Listed here are 22 T cell receptor beta chains from one sample, sequenced in a study of T cells in Graves' hyperthyroidism and ophthalmopathy. Regions amplified from RNA transcripts were the TCR beta CDR3 regions. Primed by the HTBI set, a first-round RT-PCR was run on the TCR CDR3. From the multiplex PCR reads, TCRdb called clonotypes with MiXCR, one entry per CDR3 protein. There are more than 300,000 distinct CDR3 sequences in the sample; roughly 17% occur only once, and 34% lies in the top ten. Sequenced: blood. These receptors originate from a woman aged 25 to 39 with Graves' hyperthyroidism that later progressed to Graves' ophthalmopathy.

CDR3 sequence: CASSQGGLATSYEQYF. CDR3 DNA sequence: TGCGCCAGCAGCCAGGGGGGACTAGCAACATCCTACGAGCAGTACTTC. The chain combines TRBV4-1 with TRBJ2-7; 9 bases line up with TRBD2. The germline CDR1 and CDR2 sequences are MGHRA and YSYEKL. V lost 3 bases to trimming and J lost 1 base; unmatched junction nucleotides: 7. CDR3 size: 16 residues.

This clonotype was seen more than once but under ten times. This sequence joins TRBV12-3 or TRBV12-4 and TRBJ2-5, with D possibly TRBD1 on 5 matching bases. The CDR3 has 14 residues. Trimming took off 6 bases at V and 3 bases at J, with 14 bases between the two ends. This CDR3 is CASSPGHTKETQYF. CDR3 nucleotides: TGTGCCAGCAGCCCAGGACACACCAAAGAGACCCAGTACTTC.

This clonotype showed up many times. The genes are TRBV7-8 and TRBJ1-5; D gene ambiguous. The CDR3 is 18 residues long. The germline V and J ends were trimmed by 1 base and 0 bases, with 16 bases remaining between them. Per germline, CDR1 SGHVS and CDR2 FQNEAQ. The CDR3 reads CASSLGDEYSNSNQPQHF. CDR3 DNA: TGTGCCAGCAGCTTAGGTGACGAATATAGTAATAGCAATCAGCCCCAGCATTTT.

On this clonotype: This may be a read error: a much more frequent sequence differs by one nucleotide. This chain uses TRBV29-1 with TRBJ1-1; D not resolved. The CDR3 consists of 13 residues. Germline V gives CDR1 SQVTM, CDR2 ANQGSEA. Trimming removed 7 bases at V and 0 bases at J, with 12 bases between. The CDR3 here is CSGQSTVNTEAFF. CDR3 in DNA: TGCAGCGGCCAATCAACAGTGAACACTGAAGCTTTCTTT.

This clonotype occurred many times. The chain combines TRBV10-3 with TRBJ1-2; D not resolved. Germline assignment: CDR1 ENHRY and CDR2 SYGVKD. V lost 0 bases, J lost 8 bases, and 13 bases lay in between. The CDR3 runs 14 residues. In DNA form, the CDR3 reads TGTGCCATCAGTGAGTCAAGGGAGGACCTAGGCTACACCTTC. Its protein product is CAISESREDLGYTF.

The rearrangement uses TRBV11-2 and TRBJ2-2; the match to TRBD1 covers 9 bases. The CDR3 loop spans 15 amino acids. V lost 5 bases and J lost 5; bases outside the gene matches: 6. CDR1 is SGHAT, CDR2 FQNNGV, per germline. CDR3 in amino acids: CASSPGQGETGELFF. CDR3 bases: TGTGCCAGCAGCCCGGGACAGGGAGAGACCGGGGAGCTGTTTTTT.

This chain joins TRBV11-2 and TRBJ2-3, with 11 positions matching TRBD2. V shed 6 bases, J shed 0 bases, and the junction held 2 bases outside the gene matches. In germline, CDR1 is SGHAT, CDR2 FQNNGV. This CDR3 is built from 15 residues. In DNA form, the CDR3 reads TGTGCCAGCAGGGGACTAGCGGCTAGCACAGATACGCAGTATTTT. It yields the protein CASRGLAASTDTQYF.

The V gene is TRBV19, the J gene TRBJ1-5; 9 bases match TRBD1. There are 14 residues in the CDR3. Germline trimming cut 2 bases from V and 5 bases from J; bases unmatched to any gene: 1. From germline, CDR1 is LNHDA and CDR2 SQIVND (reference sequence). DNA for the CDR3: TGTGCCAGTAGTATAACAGGGGGCGATCAGCCCCAGCATTTT. Its translation: CASSITGGDQPQHF.

The table lists this clonotype with many counts. V and J are TRBV7-9 and TRBJ2-7; TRBD2 might be the D (5 bases). Trimming removed 7 bases from V and 2 bases from J, with 15 bases in between. In germline, CDR1 is SEHNR, CDR2 FQNEAQ (reference sequence). The CDR3 loop spans 14 amino acids. CDR3 sequence reads: CASTGAVATYEQYF. In nucleotides, the CDR3 is TGTGCCAGCACCGGAGCGGTGGCCACCTACGAGCAGTACTTC.

This clonotype has at least ten counts. This chain uses TRBV4-1 with TRBJ2-7, with D perhaps being TRBD1 or TRBD2 (5 bases each). The CDR3 runs to 15 residues. V was clipped by 1 base and J by 0 bases, with 10 bases between them. The V gene's germline CDR1 is MGHRA and CDR2 YSYEKL. This CDR3 is CASSQAPGSSYEQYF. The CDR3 bases are TGCGCCAGCAGCCAAGCGCCAGGGAGCTCCTACGAGCAGTACTTC.

This clonotype appeared many times. This rearrangement joins TRBV12-3 or TRBV12-4 to TRBJ1-4; 7 bases fit TRBD1. Trimming removed 6 bases from V and 6 bases from J; junction bases left unmatched: 7. This CDR3 has 14 amino acids. The CDR3 is CASSRGGLDEKLFF. CDR3 coding DNA: TGTGCCAGCAGCAGGGGGGGCTTGGATGAAAAACTGTTTTTT.

This clonotype occurred many times. This chain joins TRBV2 and TRBJ2-7, with a tentative D call TRBD1 (5 bases). Trimming left V 7 bases short and J 0 bases short, with 10 bases between. From germline, CDR1 is SNHLY and CDR2 FYNNEI. This CDR3 is built from 13 residues. The CDR3: CASTPDSSYEQYF. The CDR3 DNA sequence: TGTGCCAGCACCCCAGACAGCTCCTACGAGCAGTACTTC. Combining the CDR3 with reference TRBV2 and TRBJ2-7 gives the whole variable domain EPEVTQTPSHQVTQMGQEVILRCVPISNHLYFYWYRQILGQKVEFLVSFYNNEISEKSEIFDDQFSVERPDGSNFTLKIRSTKLEDSAMYFCASTPDSSYEQYFGPGTRLTVT.

DNA of the CDR3: TGTGCCAGTAGTAGGATAGGGGCGGGGATGGACACTGAAGCTTTCTTT. Its protein is CASSRIGAGMDTEAFF. This chain links TRBV19 with TRBJ1-1; weak D call: TRBD1 (5 bases). Germline V gene sequence: CDR1 LNHDA, CDR2 SQIVND (reference sequence). This CDR3 has 16 amino acids. V shed 4 bases and J shed 3 bases, with 18 bases lying between them.

This clonotype showed up many times. The chain joins TRBV19 to TRBJ2-3, with 14 positions matching TRBD2. CDR1 LNHDA and CDR2 SQIVND come from the germline V gene (reference sequence). The junction had 6 bases not matched to a gene; V was cut back by 4 bases and J by 6 bases. CDR3 length: 16 residues. The CDR3 loop is CASSTWTSGGSDTQYF. Here the CDR3 DNA reads TGTGCCAGTAGTACCTGGACTAGCGGGGGGTCCGATACGCAGTATTTT.

The rearrangement links TRBV4-1 to TRBJ2-1; 11 bases match TRBD2. Germline trimming cut 3 bases from V and 10 bases from J; bases unmatched to any gene: 14. Germline CDR1 MGHRA, CDR2 YSYEKL. The CDR3 is made up of 17 amino acids. The CDR3 bases are TGCGCCAGCAGCCACCACTCCGGGACTAGCGGCGGCATCGAGCAGTTCTTC. Translation gives CASSHHSGTSGGIEQFF.

This clonotype appeared once. The gene calls are TRBV30 and TRBJ2-3, with 7 nucleotides matching TRBD2. Germline V gene sequence: CDR1 GTSNPN, CDR2 SVGIG (reference sequence). This CDR3 has 17 residues. The J segment lost 6 bases and the V segment lost 1 base, leaving 16 bases of the junction unmatched. The CDR3 loop reads CAWSASNRREKPDTQYF. CDR3 DNA: TGTGCCTGGAGTGCCTCAAACCGGCGGGAGAAACCGGATACGCAGTATTTT.

The V and J genes are TRBV13 and TRBJ1-2; 9 positions agree with TRBD1. The length of the CDR3 is 14 residues. Germline V lookup: CDR1 PRHDT, CDR2 FYEKMQ (reference sequence). V was clipped by 3 bases and J by 5 bases; unmatched bases: 4. In nucleotides, the CDR3 is TGTGCCAGCAGCTTTCTACAGGGGGCGTATGGCTACACCTTC. It yields the protein CASSFLQGAYGYTF.

This clonotype was detected ten times or more. The chain links TRBV28 to TRBJ2-7; TRBD2 matches 13 bases. The CDR3 sequence is 21 residues long. The germline V gene has CDR1 MDHEN and CDR2 SYDVKM. V shed 4 bases and J 4 bases; nucleotides not matched to a gene: 22. CDR3 DNA: TGTGCCAGCAGTTCTCCCCCCTTCGGACTAGCGGGAGCTACCCTCACTTACGAGCAGTACTTC. As protein: CASSSPPFGLAGATLTYEQYF. Supplemented by reference TRBV28 and TRBJ2-7, the full variable domain reads DVKVTQSSRYLVKRTGEKVFLECVQDMDHENMFWYRQDPGLGLRLIYFSYDVKMKEKGDIPEGYSVSREKKERFSLILESASTNQTSMYLCASSSPPFGLAGATLTYEQYFGPGTRLTVT.

The chain combines TRBV20-1 with TRBJ2-5, with unresolved D. Trimming removed 4 bases from V and 6 bases from J, with 12 bases in between. Looked up from germline, CDR1 is DFQATT and CDR2 is SNEGSKA (reference sequence). There are 12 residues in the CDR3. CDR3: CSAIKGLKTQYF. The CDR3 nucleotides read TGCAGTGCTATTAAGGGTCTTAAGACCCAGTACTTC.

A remark on this clonotype: A read error may be the cause here, since a much bigger clone is one base away. The J gene is TRBJ2-5, the V gene TRBV28; no clear D. CDR3 size: 12 residues. CDR1 is MDHEN and CDR2 is SYDVKM in the germline V gene. Here the CDR3 reads CASRTNQETRYF. In DNA form, the CDR3 reads TGTGCCAGCAGGACAAACCAAGAGACCCGGTACTTC.

This clonotype was seen a handful of times. The chain uses TRBV20-1 and TRBJ2-1, with D possibly called TRBD1 or TRBD2 (6 bases each). Germline loops: CDR1 DFQATT, CDR2 SNEGSKA (reference sequence). The CDR3 is made up of 14 amino acids. The CDR3 reads CRARGASVDNEQFF. Here the CDR3 DNA reads TGCAGGGCAAGGGGGGCTAGCGTAGACAATGAGCAGTTCTTC.

This clonotype was detected ten times or more. This chain links TRBV3-1 with TRBJ1-1; D perhaps matches TRBD1 (5 bases). CDR1 is LGHDT, CDR2 YNNKEL, per germline (reference sequence). The CDR3 consists of 18 residues. V was shortened by 3 bases and J by 4 bases, with 24 bases between the two germline ends. CDR3 sequence (DNA): TGTGCCAGCAGCCAGAATCCCGGGACCCCCCGCCGAGGCACTGAAGCTTTCTTT. It codes for CASSQNPGTPRRGTEAFF.